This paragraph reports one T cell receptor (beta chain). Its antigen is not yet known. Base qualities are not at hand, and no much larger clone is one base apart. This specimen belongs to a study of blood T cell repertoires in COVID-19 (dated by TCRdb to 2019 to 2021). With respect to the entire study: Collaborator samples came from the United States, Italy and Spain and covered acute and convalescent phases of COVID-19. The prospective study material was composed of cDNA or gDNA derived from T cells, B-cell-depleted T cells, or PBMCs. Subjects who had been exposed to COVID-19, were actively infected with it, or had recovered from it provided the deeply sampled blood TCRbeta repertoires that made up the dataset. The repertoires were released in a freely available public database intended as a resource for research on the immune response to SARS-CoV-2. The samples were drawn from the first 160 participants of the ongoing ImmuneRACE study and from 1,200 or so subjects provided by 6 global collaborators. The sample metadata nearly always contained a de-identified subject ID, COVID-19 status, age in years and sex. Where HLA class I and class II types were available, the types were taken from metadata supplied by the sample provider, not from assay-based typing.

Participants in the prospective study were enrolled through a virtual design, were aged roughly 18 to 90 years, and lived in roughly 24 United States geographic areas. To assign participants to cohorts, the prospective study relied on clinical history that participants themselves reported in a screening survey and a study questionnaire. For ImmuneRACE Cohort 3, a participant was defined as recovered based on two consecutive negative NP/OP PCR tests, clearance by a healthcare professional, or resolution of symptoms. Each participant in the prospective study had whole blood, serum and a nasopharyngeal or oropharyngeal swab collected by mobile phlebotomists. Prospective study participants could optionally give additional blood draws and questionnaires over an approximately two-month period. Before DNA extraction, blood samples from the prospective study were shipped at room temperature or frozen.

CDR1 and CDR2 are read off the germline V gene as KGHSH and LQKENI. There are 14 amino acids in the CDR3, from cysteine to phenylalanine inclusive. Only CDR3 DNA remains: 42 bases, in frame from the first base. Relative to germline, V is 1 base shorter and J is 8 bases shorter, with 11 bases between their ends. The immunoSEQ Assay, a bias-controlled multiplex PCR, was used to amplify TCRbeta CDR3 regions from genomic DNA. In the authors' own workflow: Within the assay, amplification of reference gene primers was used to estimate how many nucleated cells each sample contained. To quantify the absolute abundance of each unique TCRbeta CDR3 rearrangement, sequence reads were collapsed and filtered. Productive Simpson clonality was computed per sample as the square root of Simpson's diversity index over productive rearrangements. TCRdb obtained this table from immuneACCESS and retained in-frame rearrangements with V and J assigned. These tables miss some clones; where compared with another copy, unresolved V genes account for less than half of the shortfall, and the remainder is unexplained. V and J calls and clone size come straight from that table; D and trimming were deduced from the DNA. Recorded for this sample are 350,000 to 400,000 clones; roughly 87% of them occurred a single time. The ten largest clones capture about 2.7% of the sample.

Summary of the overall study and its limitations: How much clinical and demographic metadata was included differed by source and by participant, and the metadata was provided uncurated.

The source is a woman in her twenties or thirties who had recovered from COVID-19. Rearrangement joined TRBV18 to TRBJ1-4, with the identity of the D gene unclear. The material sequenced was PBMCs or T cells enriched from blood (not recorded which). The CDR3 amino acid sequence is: CASSPQESDEKLFF. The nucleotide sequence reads TGTGCCAGCTCACCACAGGAGTCTGACGAAAAACTGTTTTTT.